The rows below give T cell receptor beta chains drawn from one sample of a study of T cells after somatic rescue of genetic block. Only in-frame clones appear in the TCRdb table, and some are missing; sequencing was by immunoSEQ multiplex PCR. Of 110,000 or so clones detected, 85% to 95% appear once; the ten largest clones hold 1.4% to 1.5%. Sequenced sample: peripheral blood mononuclear cells (PBMCs). Every receptor here comes from a woman under 30. Both conserved end residues are part of each CDR3. A D gene is named only where the DNA matches it firmly. The listing skips clone size in some rows; elsewhere it reads once, few, many or a size class.

>.|.|TRBJ2-7|TRBV2
TGTGCCAGCCTGACAGGCGTCTCCTACGAGCAGTACTTC
CASLTGVSYEQYF
>.|.|TRBJ1-2|TRBV9
TGTGCCAGCGCCCCTCGGGGAATATTTAACTATGGCTACACCTTC
CASAPRGIFNYGYTF
>.|.|TRBJ2-6|TRBV10-3
TGTGCCATCAGTGTGAACTCTGGGGCCAACGTCCTGACTTTC
CAISVNSGANVLTF
>.|.|TRBJ1-1|TRBV19
TGTGCCAGTAGGTCAGACGCCGCTGAAGCTTTCTTT
CASRSDAAEAFF
>.|.|TRBJ2-7|TRBV10-3
TGTGCCTCCCACCGGGACGGTTACAACGAGCAGTACTTC
CASHRDGYNEQYF
>TRBD2|.|TRBJ2-5|TRBV6-1
TGTGCCAGTAGAATAGCGGGGCAAGAGACCCAGTACTTC
CASRIAGQETQYF
>.|.|TRBJ1-1|TRBV11-2
TGTGCCAGCAGCTTAGGAAGGGCAGGGGCCACTGAAGCTTTCTTT
CASSLGRAGATEAFF
>.|.|TRBJ1-3|TRBV9
TGTGCCAGCAGCTCCGCGGTACCTGGAAACACCATATATTTT
CASSSAVPGNTIYF
>.|.|TRBJ2-5|TRBV9
TGTGCCAGCAGCCCCCAACAGGGTTGGGGGACCCAGTACTTC
CASSPQQGWGTQYF
>TRBD1|.|TRBJ1-2|TRBV2
TGTGCCAGAAGGGGGGACAGGTCCCTAGGCTACACCTTC
CARRGDRSLGYTF
>.|once|TRBJ1-4|TRBV6-5
TGTGCCAGCAGTCCCACGGGGCCCAATGAAAAACTGTTTTTT
CASSPTGPNEKLFF
>.|.|TRBJ1-1|TRBV28
TGTGCCAGCAGTTTTAGTGCCCGTAAAGCTTTCTTT
CASSFSARKAFF
>.|.|TRBJ1-5|TRBV10-3
TGTGCCATCAGCAGGCCGAATCAGCCCCAGCATTTT
CAISRPNQPQHF
>.|.|TRBJ1-2|TRBV10-3
TGTGCCATCAGTGACGTAGGACCCTATGGCTACACCTTC
CAISDVGPYGYTF
>.|.|TRBJ2-7|TRBV6-6
TGTGCCAGCAGTTACTCAAAGGTCTCCTACGAGCAGTACTTC
CASSYSKVSYEQYF
>.|.|TRBJ1-6|TRBV9
TGTGCCAGCAGCGTAGATCTGCAGGGATATAATTCACCCCTCCACTTT
CASSVDLQGYNSPLHF
>.|.|TRBJ1-1|TRBV20-1
TGCAGTGCTGTCATGAACACTGAAGCTTTCTTT
CSAVMNTEAFF
>.|once|TRBJ1-3|TRBV18
TGTGCCAGCTCACCCGGTATTGGGGCTGGAAACACCATATATTTT
CASSPGIGAGNTIYF
>.|.|TRBJ1-2|TRBV19
TGTGCCAGTAGGCCCGTAGAGACCTATGGCTACACCTTC
CASRPVETYGYTF
>.|.|TRBJ1-1|TRBV7-9
TGTGCCAGCAGCTTCGGGGCGGGCACTGAAGCTTTCTTT
CASSFGAGTEAFF
>TRBD1|.|TRBJ1-1|TRBV11-3
TGTGCCAGCAGCCGGGACAGGGCGGCCACTGAAGCTTTCTTT
CASSRDRAATEAFF
>.|.|TRBJ2-7|TRBV18
TGTGCCAGCTCACCGACGGGGGACGAGCAGTACTTC
CASSPTGDEQYF
>.|.|TRBJ2-7|TRBV6-1
TGTGCCGCGTCCCGACAGGTAGGCGAGCAGTACTTC
CAASRQVGEQYF
>TRBD2|.|TRBJ2-5|TRBV11-2
TGTGCCAGCAGCTCATTTGTAGCGGGGGCCCAAGAGACCCAGTACTTC
CASSSFVAGAQETQYF
>TRBD1|.|TRBJ1-2|TRBV19
TGTGCCAGTAGTGCCGAGATCCCGGGACAGGGTACTCTCTATGGCTACACCTTC
CASSAEIPGQGTLYGYTF
>.|.|TRBJ1-1|TRBV28
TGTGCCAGCAGTTTTCGGGGAGTAGGCACTGAAGCTTTCTTT
CASSFRGVGTEAFF
>.|.|TRBJ1-2|TRBV2
TGTGCCAGCAACGCGGACGGAAACTATGGCTACACCTTC
CASNADGNYGYTF
>.|.|TRBJ2-1|TRBV7-8
TGTGCCAGCAGCTTAGCCCGGTTTCCCAATGAGCAGTTCTTC
CASSLARFPNEQFF
>TRBD1|.|TRBJ1-6|TRBV11-2
TGTGCCAGCAGCTTAACAGGGGTCTATAATTCACCCCTCCACTTT
CASSLTGVYNSPLHF
>TRBD1|.|TRBJ2-7|TRBV27
TGTGCCAGCACTATGACAGGGACGGGTCCGGAGCAGTACTTC
CASTMTGTGPEQYF
>TRBD1|.|TRBJ1-5|TRBV19
TGTGCCAGTAGTATCGGAGGGACAGGGGTCCGCCAGCCCCAGCATTTT
CASSIGGTGVRQPQHF
>TRBD2|.|TRBJ2-3|TRBV19
TGTGCCAGTAGTCCTTTGACTAGCGGGGGCACAGATACGCAGTATTTT
CASSPLTSGGTDTQYF
>.|.|TRBJ1-2|TRBV5-1
TGCGCCAGCAGCGCAAGGACAACTAACTATGGCTACACCTTC
CASSARTTNYGYTF
>.|.|TRBJ1-2|TRBV6-5
TGTGCCAGCAGTTACTCGCAGGCTAACTATGGCTACACCTTC
CASSYSQANYGYTF
>.|.|TRBJ2-5|TRBV27
TGTGCCAGCAGTTTAACGGGGGGCGGGATATGGGAGACCCAGTACTTC
CASSLTGGGIWETQYF
>TRBD1|.|TRBJ2-7|TRBV4-3
TGCGCCAGCAGCCAAGAAGAGGGGGCCGGCTACGAGCAGTACTTC
CASSQEEGAGYEQYF
>TRBD1|.|TRBJ1-2|TRBV4-2
TGTGCCAGCGGGAGTGGGAGGGGGCCTGGCTACACCTTC
CASGSGRGPGYTF
>.|.|TRBJ1-2|TRBV28
TGTGCCAGCAGTCTCACTTCCGGGAGGAACTTTGGCTACACCTTC
CASSLTSGRNFGYTF
>.|.|TRBJ1-5|TRBV4-1
TGCGCCAGCAGCCAAGAGCAGGGGAGGTTCAATCAGCCCCAGCATTTT
CASSQEQGRFNQPQHF
>.|.|TRBJ1-6|TRBV7-3
TGTGCCAGCAGCTCACAAGGGATGAGTTCACCCCTCCACTTT
CASSSQGMSSPLHF
>TRBD1|.|TRBJ2-1|TRBV5-1
TGCGCCAGCAGCTTGGACAGGGGAGCGTACAATGAGCAGTTCTTC
CASSLDRGAYNEQFF
>.|.|TRBJ1-6|TRBV6-5
TGTGCCAGCAGTCCCCTACAGCCCGTCTCGGCACCCCTCCACTTT
CASSPLQPVSAPLHF
>.|.|TRBJ1-2|TRBV9
TGTGCCAGCAGCGTAGCTCCAGGGGCGCGCCCGTATGGCTACACCTTC
CASSVAPGARPYGYTF
>.|.|TRBJ1-2|TRBV4-2
TGTGCCAGCAGCCAAGATACAGGCGTAAGGGGTGGCTACACCTTC
CASSQDTGVRGGYTF
>TRBD2|once|TRBJ2-1|TRBV7-2
TGTGCCAGCAGCTTAGGTAGCGGGGGGGCACGTGAGCAGTTCTTC
CASSLGSGGAREQFF
>TRBD1|.|TRBJ1-2|TRBV7-8
TGTGCCAGCAGCCCTATCTCGACAGGGAACTATGGCTACACCTTC
CASSPISTGNYGYTF
>TRBD1|.|TRBJ2-7|TRBV27
TGTGCCAGCAGGGGAGGGACAGGGGGCAACGAGCAGTACTTC
CASRGGTGGNEQYF
>TRBD2|.|TRBJ2-3|TRBV5-1
TGCGCCAGCAGCTTAGATAGCGGGGGGTCCCCAGATACGCAGTATTTT
CASSLDSGGSPDTQYF
>TRBD2|.|TRBJ2-7|TRBV5-1
TGCGCCAGCAGCTTGTCCACGGGGGGGGACTACGAGCAGTACTTC
CASSLSTGGDYEQYF
>.|few|TRBJ2-1|TRBV6-5
TGTGCCAGCAGGAGCAGGCTGGGCAATGAGCAGTTCTTC
CASRSRLGNEQFF
>TRBD2|.|TRBJ2-3|TRBV4-2
TGTGCCAGCAGCCAAGAAGGGCGGGGGTACACAGATACGCAGTATTTT
CASSQEGRGYTDTQYF